Each of the 32 T cell receptor beta chains below was sequenced from the same sample in a study of CD8 T cells in Susac syndrome. Random hexamers were used to reverse transcribe an amount of roughly 0.5 to 1 ug RNA. From the immunoSEQ multiplex PCR reads, TCRdb called clonotypes with MiXCR, one entry per CDR3 protein. The table shows some 97,000 distinct CDR3 sequences, with 95% occurring only once. The source material was CD8+ T cells from PBMCs. The origin of the receptors is a human donor with Susac syndrome.

The chain combines TRBV29-1 with TRBJ2-2; D remains ambiguous. From germline, CDR1 is SQVTM and CDR2 ANQGSEA. CDR3 length equals 12 residues. V lost 5 bases to trimming and J lost 5 bases, with 9 bases between them. As DNA, the CDR3 is TGCAGCGTTCCCTCGGCGACCGGGGAGCTGTTTTTT. This encodes CSVPSATGELFF.

J is TRBJ2-1 and V is TRBV29-1, with D hard to call. The CDR3 consists of 14 residues. The germline gives CDR1 SQVTM, CDR2 ANQGSEA. Trimming left V 3 bases short and J 6 bases short, with 15 bases between. DNA of the CDR3: TGCAGCGTTGAGGTGGCCCCATTGGGCAATGAGCAGTTCTTC. Its protein is CSVEVAPLGNEQFF.

The rearrangement uses TRBV29-1 and TRBJ2-2; a weak D match, TRBD2 (7 bases). Between the trimmed V and J ends, which lost 7 bases and 7 bases, there was a span of 13 bases. CDR1 and CDR2 (germline): SQVTM, ANQGSEA. This CDR3 contains 12 residues. This chain's CDR3 is CSGEGGFGELFF. The CDR3 coding sequence is TGCAGCGGAGAGGGGGGGTTCGGGGAGCTGTTTTTT.

The rearrangement links TRBV6-6 to TRBJ2-2, with a possible D match to TRBD2 (5 bases). Germline values: CDR1 MNHNY, CDR2 SVGAGI (reference sequence). The CDR3 has 13 amino acids. Between the trimmed V and J ends, which lost 8 bases and 1 base, there was a span of 8 bases. The CDR3 loop reads CASRTGNTGELFF. The CDR3 nucleotides read TGTGCCAGCCGGACTGGGAACACCGGGGAGCTGTTTTTT.

The chain recombines TRBV6-5 with TRBJ1-5; a weak D match, TRBD1 (6 bases). V was pared by 6 bases and J by 7 bases, with 13 bases between. The length of the CDR3 is 13 residues. Germline V lookup: CDR1 MNHEY, CDR2 SVGAGI. CDR3 protein: CASSLDQGQPQHF. CDR3 coding DNA: TGTGCCAGCAGCCTTGACCAGGGGCAGCCCCAGCATTTT.

The V call is TRBV29-1, the J call TRBJ1-3, with no clear D. CDR1 and CDR2 from the germline V gene are SQVTM and ANQGSEA. Between the trimmed V and J ends, which lost 4 bases and 3 bases, there was a span of 4 bases. This CDR3 has 11 amino acids. The CDR3 DNA sequence: TGCAGCGTTGGGAATGGAAACACCATATATTTT. Its protein is CSVGNGNTIYF.

This chain joins TRBV14 and TRBJ2-3, with TRBD2 as a possible D gene (5 bases). Germline V gene data show CDR1 as SGHDN and CDR2 as FVKESK. The CDR3 is 16 residues long. Trimming took 0 bases from V and 7 from J, leaving 17 bases between them. The CDR3 nucleotides read TGTGCCAGCAGCCAAGATTGGCCCAGAGGGAGCTATACGCAGTATTTT. This codes for CASSQDWPRGSYTQYF.

V is TRBV7-6 and J is TRBJ1-1; the D gene is possibly TRBD1 (6 bases). Per germline, CDR1 SGHVS and CDR2 FNYEAQ. With 10 bases removed from V and 5 bases from J, the gap between germline ends came to 17 bases. The CDR3 contains 13 residues. CDR3 bases: TGTGCCACCACGAGGGGGGGGCGTACTGAAGCTTTCTTT. Translation gives CATTRGGRTEAFF.

This clonotype was seen a single time. The chain recombines TRBV2 with TRBJ2-4; 9 bases line up with TRBD2. This CDR3 has 15 amino acids. Per the germline V gene, CDR1 is SNHLY and CDR2 is FYNNEI. The V segment lost 3 bases and the J segment 3 bases; nucleotides outside the gene matches: 3. CDR3 loop: CASSEREGSKNIQYF. The CDR3 nucleotides are TGTGCCAGCAGTGAGCGGGAGGGGAGCAAAAACATTCAGTACTTC.

The chain couples TRBV29-1 to TRBJ1-2; 8 bases are a match to TRBD1. The germline V gene has CDR1 SQVTM and CDR2 ANQGSEA. V shed 7 bases and J 8 bases; nucleotides not matched to a gene: 9. This CDR3 is built from 12 residues. In nucleotides, the CDR3 is TGCAGCGACCACCAGGGGGCTGGAGGCTACACCTTC. Residues: CSDHQGAGGYTF.

V is TRBV20-1 and J is TRBJ2-7; tentatively, D is TRBD2 (6 bases). The CDR3 consists of 13 residues. Trimming shortened V by 3 bases and J by 5 bases, and 14 bases separated the two germline ends. Germline V gene sequence: CDR1 DFQATT, CDR2 SNEGSKA (reference sequence). The CDR3 DNA follows: TGCAGTGCTAGTCCCTTAAGCGGGCACGAGCAGTACTTC. Amino acid sequence: CSASPLSGHEQYF.

The V and J genes are TRBV20-1 and TRBJ2-7, with 8 bases that match TRBD2. CDR3 length: 16 residues. Germline assignment: CDR1 DFQATT and CDR2 SNEGSKA (reference sequence). The ends lost 6 bases at V and 4 bases at J; junction bases unmatched: 17. CDR3 region: CSAHGPGGEGHYEQYF. CDR3 nucleotide sequence: TGCAGTGCCCACGGCCCGGGGGGGGAGGGCCATTACGAGCAGTACTTC.

The chain joins TRBV28 to TRBJ2-1, with TRBD2 identical over 9 bases. Trimming took 7 bases from V and 4 from J; bases not matched to a gene: 8. The CDR3 sequence is 15 residues long. Germline CDR1 reads MDHEN; CDR2 reads SYDVKM. CDR3 DNA sequence: TGTGCCAGCACCTCCGGGACTAGCTTGTACAATGAGCAGTTCTTC. Protein product: CASTSGTSLYNEQFF.

This chain connects TRBV12-3 or TRBV12-4 to TRBJ2-4; D may be TRBD2 (6 bases). This CDR3 has 16 amino acids. V lost 7 bases and J lost 9, with 25 bases in between. CDR3 in amino acids: CASNLLGGTISGIQYF. CDR3 sequence (DNA): TGTGCCAGCAACCTACTGGGCGGGACCATCTCGGGCATTCAGTACTTC.

This sequence joins TRBV6-6 and TRBJ1-4; D is ambiguous. Germline V gene sequence: CDR1 MNHNY, CDR2 SVGAGI (reference sequence). The CDR3 has 11 residues. V dropped 2 bases and J dropped 5 bases, with 0 bases sitting between them. CDR3 loop: CASSYNEKLFF. The DNA of the CDR3 is TGTGCCAGCAGTTACAATGAAAAACTGTTTTTT.

This chain uses TRBV11-2 with TRBJ2-3; 11 positions match TRBD2. Germline V gene data show CDR1 as SGHAT and CDR2 as FQNNGV. The V segment lost 5 bases and the J segment 4 bases; nucleotides outside the gene matches: 17. The CDR3 runs to 19 residues. The CDR3 DNA reads as TGTGCCAGCAGCCGCCTAACTAGCGGGGGCTCCCCTACGGCAGATACGCAGTATTTT. Amino acids: CASSRLTSGGSPTADTQYF.

The chain recombines TRBV20-1 with TRBJ2-3; 12 bases fit TRBD2. Trimming cost V 2 bases and J 3 bases; bases outside gene matches: 6. Looked up from germline, CDR1 is DFQATT and CDR2 is SNEGSKA (reference sequence). This CDR3 region has 16 residues. CDR3 amino acids: CSARSLAGGETDTQYF. Written as DNA, the CDR3 is TGCAGTGCTAGATCGCTAGCGGGAGGGGAGACAGATACGCAGTATTTT.

The CDR3 protein is CASSLGFGPRSPLHF. CDR3 bases: TGTGCCAGCAGCTTAGGCTTCGGCCCTAGGTCACCCCTCCACTTT. The chain is built from TRBV7-8 and TRBJ1-6; the D is unclear. Germline CDR1 and CDR2: SGHVS and FQNEAQ. The length of the CDR3 is 15 residues. Trimming pared 1 base from V and 10 bases from J, leaving 14 bases between.

V and J are TRBV12-3 or TRBV12-4 and TRBJ2-7, with D possibly being TRBD1 (6 bases). Deletions cut 5 bases from V and 4 bases from J, with 15 bases between. The length of the CDR3 is 14 residues. CDR3 amino acids: CASSKSTGVYEQYF. In nucleotides, the CDR3 is TGTGCCAGCAGTAAATCGACAGGAGTATACGAGCAGTACTTC.

The V gene is TRBV3-1, the J gene TRBJ2-3; D gene ambiguous. V lost 4 bases and J lost 4, with 12 bases in between. The germline V gene has CDR1 LGHDT and CDR2 YNNKEL (reference sequence). The length of the CDR3 is 14 residues. CDR3 residues: CASSPFFTADTQYF. In nucleotides, the CDR3 is TGTGCCAGCAGCCCATTCTTTACGGCAGATACGCAGTATTTT.

The rearrangement uses TRBV2 and TRBJ1-1, with D unclear. Germline lookup yields CDR1 SNHLY and CDR2 FYNNEI. The CDR3 extends over 15 amino acids. Deletions cut 3 bases from V and 0 bases from J, with 11 bases between. CDR3 region: CASSDTPTVNTEAFF. The DNA for the CDR3 is TGTGCCAGCAGTGACACCCCCACAGTGAACACTGAAGCTTTCTTT.

The V gene is TRBV20-1, the J gene TRBJ2-7, with D perhaps matching TRBD2 (5 bases). Germline V gene data show CDR1 as DFQATT and CDR2 as SNEGSKA (reference sequence). V gave up 6 bases and J gave up 0 bases, with 12 bases separating them. This CDR3 is built from 13 residues. CDR3 amino acids: CSARTGNSYEQYF. DNA for the CDR3: TGCAGTGCGCGGACGGGGAACTCCTACGAGCAGTACTTC.

The genes are TRBV23-1 and TRBJ2-7, with D perhaps matching TRBD2 (5 bases). TRBV23-1 is an ORF for which the function is uncertain. The V end was cut by 7 bases, the J end by 2 bases, with 21 bases between. This CDR3 has 16 residues. For the CDR3, the DNA is TGCGCCAGCAACCTTGGGAGCCGGGGTTCCCCCTACGAGCAGTACTTC. As protein: CASNLGSRGSPYEQYF.

This chain uses TRBV18 with TRBJ2-7; D is undetermined. CDR1 and CDR2 (germline): KGHSH, LQKENI. Trimming pared 4 bases from V and 7 bases from J, leaving 20 bases between. The CDR3 covers 15 residues. CDR3 DNA sequence: TGTGCCAGCTCACGCCTGGACGGGCTCAGTGGGGAGCAGTACTTC. Protein: CASSRLDGLSGEQYF.

This chain connects TRBV3-1 to TRBJ2-6, with 8 bases lining up with TRBD1. The CDR3 length is 20 residues. Germline V gene data show CDR1 as LGHDT and CDR2 as YNNKEL (reference sequence). Trimming cost V 3 bases and J 2 bases; bases outside gene matches: 15. For the CDR3, the DNA is TGTGCCAGCAGCCATTCCATCGCTGGACAGGGAACGGCTGGGGCCAACGTCCTGACTTTC. Its protein product is CASSHSIAGQGTAGANVLTF.

This clonotype has a single count. The rearrangement links TRBV4-1 to TRBJ2-7, with no clear D. The germline CDR1 and CDR2 sequences are MGHRA and YSYEKL. The CDR3 consists of 17 residues. Trimming cost V 1 base and J 0 bases, with 16 bases left between them. This chain's CDR3 is CASSQGPPDASSYEQYF. CDR3 sequence (DNA): TGCGCCAGCAGCCAAGGCCCCCCCGACGCGAGCTCCTACGAGCAGTACTTC.

V and J are TRBV6-4 and TRBJ2-3; possibly TRBD2 for D (6 bases). The germline V gene encodes CDR1 MRHNA and CDR2 SNTAGT. The CDR3 totals 14 residues. Trimming left V 6 bases short and J 5 bases short, with 15 bases between. The CDR3 is CASSTGDSRDTQYF. The CDR3 nucleotides are TGTGCCAGCAGCACCGGGGACTCGCGAGATACGCAGTATTTT.

J is TRBJ2-2 and V is TRBV5-4; tentatively, D is TRBD2 (5 bases). Germline CDR1 SGHNT, CDR2 YYREEE (reference sequence). This CDR3 spans 16 amino acids. Trimming left V 0 bases short and J 1 base short, with 10 bases between. CDR3 loop: CASSLGGLGNTGELFF. In DNA form, the CDR3 reads TGTGCCAGCAGCTTGGGAGGGTTGGGGAACACCGGGGAGCTGTTTTTT.

The chain is built from TRBV25-1 and TRBJ1-5, with D possibly being TRBD1 (6 bases). The CDR3 is 12 residues long. Per the germline V gene, CDR1 is MGHDK and CDR2 is SYGVNS. V shed 7 bases and J shed 5 bases, with 9 bases lying between them. This CDR3 is CASTRGDQPQHF. The CDR3 DNA follows: TGTGCCAGCACCAGGGGAGATCAGCCCCAGCATTTT.

The J gene is TRBJ1-1, the V gene TRBV27; 7 bases fit TRBD1. The CDR3 is made up of 15 amino acids. With 3 bases clipped from V and 3 bases from J, the junction kept 7 bases outside the gene matches. Germline assignment: CDR1 MNHEY and CDR2 SMNVEV (reference sequence). Here the CDR3 DNA reads TGTGCCAGCAGTTTTGGGACAGCCTTGGACACTGAAGCTTTCTTT. Translation gives CASSFGTALDTEAFF.

The chain recombines TRBV20-1 with TRBJ2-1; TRBD2 matches at 7 bases. The CDR3 consists of 16 residues. J gave up 0 bases and V 3 bases, and 8 bases lay outside the gene matches. The germline V gene has CDR1 DFQATT and CDR2 SNEGSKA (reference sequence). CDR3 sequence (DNA): TGCAGTGCTAGTGGCGGGAGTATAAGCTCCTACAATGAGCAGTTCTTC. Encoded protein: CSASGGSISSYNEQFF.

The V and J genes are TRBV20-1 and TRBJ1-2, with TRBD1 identical over 8 bases. In germline, CDR1 is DFQATT, CDR2 SNEGSKA (reference sequence). The CDR3 length is 14 residues. The V gene end was trimmed by 1 base and the J gene end by 7 bases; junction bases not matched to a gene: 8. CDR3 amino acids: CSARVPDRGIGYTF. The CDR3 bases are TGCAGTGCTAGAGTTCCCGACAGGGGAATTGGCTACACCTTC.